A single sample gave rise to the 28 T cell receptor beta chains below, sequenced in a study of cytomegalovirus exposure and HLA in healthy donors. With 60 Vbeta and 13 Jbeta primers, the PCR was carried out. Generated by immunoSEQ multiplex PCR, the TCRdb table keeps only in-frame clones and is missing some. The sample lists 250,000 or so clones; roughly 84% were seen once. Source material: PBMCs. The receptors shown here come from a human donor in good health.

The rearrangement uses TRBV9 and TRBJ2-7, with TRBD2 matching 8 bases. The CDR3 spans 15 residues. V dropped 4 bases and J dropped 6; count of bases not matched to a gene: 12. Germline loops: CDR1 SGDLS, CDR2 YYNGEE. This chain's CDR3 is CASSSRGAGAGEQYF. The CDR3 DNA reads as TGTGCCAGCAGCTCCCGAGGAGCGGGGGCTGGCGAGCAGTACTTC.

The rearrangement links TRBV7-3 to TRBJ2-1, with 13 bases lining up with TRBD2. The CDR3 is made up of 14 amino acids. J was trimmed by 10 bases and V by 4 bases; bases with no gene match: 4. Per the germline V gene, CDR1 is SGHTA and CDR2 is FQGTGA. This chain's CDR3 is CASSSPGLAGEQFF. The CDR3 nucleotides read TGTGCCAGCAGCTCACCGGGACTAGCGGGGGAGCAGTTCTTC.

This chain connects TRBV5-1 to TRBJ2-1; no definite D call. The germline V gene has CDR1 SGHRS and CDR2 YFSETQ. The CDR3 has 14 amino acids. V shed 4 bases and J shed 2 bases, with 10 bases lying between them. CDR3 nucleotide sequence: TGCGCCAGCAGCGAAGACTCCGCCTACAATGAGCAGTTCTTC. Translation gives CASSEDSAYNEQFF.

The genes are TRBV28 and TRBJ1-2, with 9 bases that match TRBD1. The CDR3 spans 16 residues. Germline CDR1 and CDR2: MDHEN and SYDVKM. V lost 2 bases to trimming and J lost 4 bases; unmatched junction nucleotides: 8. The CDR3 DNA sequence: TGTGCCAGCAGTTTAGCGGACAGGGGACGTAGCTATGGCTACACCTTC. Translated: CASSLADRGRSYGYTF.

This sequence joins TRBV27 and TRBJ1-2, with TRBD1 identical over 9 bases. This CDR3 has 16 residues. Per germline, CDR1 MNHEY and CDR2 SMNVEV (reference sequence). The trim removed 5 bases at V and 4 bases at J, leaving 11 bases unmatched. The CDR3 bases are TGTGCCAGCAGTGATAGCCCGACAGGGGGGGGCTATGGCTACACCTTC. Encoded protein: CASSDSPTGGGYGYTF.

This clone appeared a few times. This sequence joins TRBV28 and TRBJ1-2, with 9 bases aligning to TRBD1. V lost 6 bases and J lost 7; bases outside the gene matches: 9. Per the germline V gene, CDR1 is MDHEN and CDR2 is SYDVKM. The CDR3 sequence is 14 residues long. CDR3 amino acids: CASRSGQGLRGYTF. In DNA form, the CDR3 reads TGTGCCAGCAGATCAGGACAGGGGCTTCGTGGCTACACCTTC.

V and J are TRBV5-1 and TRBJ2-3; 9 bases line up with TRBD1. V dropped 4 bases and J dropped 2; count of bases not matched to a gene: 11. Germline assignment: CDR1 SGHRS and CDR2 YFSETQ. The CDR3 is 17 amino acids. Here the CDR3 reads CASSPTPGTGNTDTQYF. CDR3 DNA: TGCGCCAGCAGCCCGACCCCCGGGACAGGGAACACAGATACGCAGTATTTT.

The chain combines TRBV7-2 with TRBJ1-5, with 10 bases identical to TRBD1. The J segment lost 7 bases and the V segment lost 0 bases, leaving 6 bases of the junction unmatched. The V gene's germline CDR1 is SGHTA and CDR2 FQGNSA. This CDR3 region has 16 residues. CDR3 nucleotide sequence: TGTGCCAGCAGCTTAGCCGGACAGGGGGTCGGGCAGCCCCAGCATTTT. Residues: CASSLAGQGVGQPQHF.

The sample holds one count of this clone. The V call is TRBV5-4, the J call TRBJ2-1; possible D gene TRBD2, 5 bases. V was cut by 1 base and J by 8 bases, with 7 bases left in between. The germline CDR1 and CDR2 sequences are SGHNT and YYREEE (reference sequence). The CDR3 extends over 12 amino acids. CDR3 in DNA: TGTGCCAGCAGCTTGTCGCGGGATGAGCAGTTCTTC. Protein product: CASSLSRDEQFF.

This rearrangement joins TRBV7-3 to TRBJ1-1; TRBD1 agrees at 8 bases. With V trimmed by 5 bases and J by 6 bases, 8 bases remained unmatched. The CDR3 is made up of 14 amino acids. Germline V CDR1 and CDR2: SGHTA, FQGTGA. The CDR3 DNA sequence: TGTGCCAGCAGCCCAACCGGACAGGGCGCTGAAGCTTTCTTT. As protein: CASSPTGQGAEAFF.

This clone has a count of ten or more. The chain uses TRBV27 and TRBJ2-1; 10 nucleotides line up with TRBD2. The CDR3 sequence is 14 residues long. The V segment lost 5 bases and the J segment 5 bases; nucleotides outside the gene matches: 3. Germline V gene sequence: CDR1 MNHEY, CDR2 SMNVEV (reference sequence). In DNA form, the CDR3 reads TGTGCCAGCAGTACACTAGCGGGAAACAATGAGCAGTTCTTC. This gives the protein CASSTLAGNNEQFF.

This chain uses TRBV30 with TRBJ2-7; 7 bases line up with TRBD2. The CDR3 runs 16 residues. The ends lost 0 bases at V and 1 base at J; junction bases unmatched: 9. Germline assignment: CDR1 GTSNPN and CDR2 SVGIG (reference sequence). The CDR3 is CAWSVQRASGSYEQYF. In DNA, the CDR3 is TGTGCCTGGAGTGTACAGAGGGCTAGCGGATCCTACGAGCAGTACTTC.

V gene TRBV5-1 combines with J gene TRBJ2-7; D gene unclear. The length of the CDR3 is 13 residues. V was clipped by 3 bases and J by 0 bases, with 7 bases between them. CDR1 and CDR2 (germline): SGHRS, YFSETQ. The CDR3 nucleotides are TGCGCCAGCAGCTCCCTCCCCTCCTACGAGCAGTACTTC. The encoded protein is CASSSLPSYEQYF.

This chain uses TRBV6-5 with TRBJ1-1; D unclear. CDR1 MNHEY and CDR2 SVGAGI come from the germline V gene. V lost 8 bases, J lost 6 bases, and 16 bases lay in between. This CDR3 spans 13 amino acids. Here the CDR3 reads CASRPRGSAEAFF. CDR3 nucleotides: TGTGCCAGCCGACCCCGTGGTAGCGCTGAAGCTTTCTTT.

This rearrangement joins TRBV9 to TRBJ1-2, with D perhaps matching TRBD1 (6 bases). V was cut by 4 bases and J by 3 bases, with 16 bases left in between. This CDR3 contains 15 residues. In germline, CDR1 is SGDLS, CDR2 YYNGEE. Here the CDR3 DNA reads TGTGCCAGCAGCCCTTCCCCCGGGACACACTATGGCTACACCTTC. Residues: CASSPSPGTHYGYTF.

The CDR3: CASSHGLAGTYEQYF. The CDR3 nucleotides read TGCGCCAGCAGCCACGGACTAGCGGGTACCTACGAGCAGTACTTC. The chain combines TRBV4-1 with TRBJ2-5, with TRBD2 identical over 11 bases. TRBJ2-7 explains the end of the DNA better; the J call may be wrong. The germline gives CDR1 MGHRA, CDR2 YSYEKL. The CDR3 has 15 amino acids.

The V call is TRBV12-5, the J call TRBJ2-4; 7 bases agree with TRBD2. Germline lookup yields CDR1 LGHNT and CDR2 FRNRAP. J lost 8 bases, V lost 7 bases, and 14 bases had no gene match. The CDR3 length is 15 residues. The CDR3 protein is CASARGAAGVDIQYF. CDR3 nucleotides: TGTGCTAGTGCCCGGGGCGCGGCGGGAGTAGACATTCAGTACTTC.

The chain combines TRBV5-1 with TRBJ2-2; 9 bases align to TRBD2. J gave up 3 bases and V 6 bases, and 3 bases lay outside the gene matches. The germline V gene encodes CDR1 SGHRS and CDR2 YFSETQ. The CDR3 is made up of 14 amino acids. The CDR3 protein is CASKTSGYTGELFF. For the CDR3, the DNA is TGCGCCAGCAAGACTAGCGGATACACCGGGGAGCTGTTTTTT.

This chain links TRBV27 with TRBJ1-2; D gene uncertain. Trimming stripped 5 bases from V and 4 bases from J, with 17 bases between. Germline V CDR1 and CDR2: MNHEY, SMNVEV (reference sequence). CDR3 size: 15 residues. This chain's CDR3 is CASSRYGEVGYGYTF. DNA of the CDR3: TGTGCCAGCAGTCGTTACGGGGAGGTTGGCTATGGCTACACCTTC.

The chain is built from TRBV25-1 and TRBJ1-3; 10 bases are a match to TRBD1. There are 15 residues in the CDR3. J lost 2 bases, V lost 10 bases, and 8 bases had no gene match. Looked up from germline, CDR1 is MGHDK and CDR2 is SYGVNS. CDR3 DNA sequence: TGTGCCACCACCACCGACAGGGGGCCTGGAAACACCATATATTTT. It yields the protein CATTTDRGPGNTIYF.

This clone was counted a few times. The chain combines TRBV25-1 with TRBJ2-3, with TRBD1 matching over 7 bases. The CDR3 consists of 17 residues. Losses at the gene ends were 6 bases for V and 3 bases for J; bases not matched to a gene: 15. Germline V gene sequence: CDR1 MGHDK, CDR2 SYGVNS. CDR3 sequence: CASSGNRGEFRTDTQYF. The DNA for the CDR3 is TGTGCCAGCAGCGGCAACAGGGGAGAATTCAGGACAGATACGCAGTATTTT.

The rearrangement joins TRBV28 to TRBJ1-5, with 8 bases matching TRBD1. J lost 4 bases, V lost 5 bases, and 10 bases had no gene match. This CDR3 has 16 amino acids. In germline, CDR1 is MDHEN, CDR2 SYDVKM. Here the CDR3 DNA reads TGTGCCAGCAGTCTGCCAGGGGGCGGGCGTAATCAGCCCCAGCATTTT. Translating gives CASSLPGGGRNQPQHF.

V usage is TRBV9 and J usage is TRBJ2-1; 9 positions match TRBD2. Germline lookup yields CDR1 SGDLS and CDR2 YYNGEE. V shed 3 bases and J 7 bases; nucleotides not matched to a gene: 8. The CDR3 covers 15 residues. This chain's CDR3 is CASSARLAGVNEQFF. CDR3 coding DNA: TGTGCCAGCAGCGCCCGATTAGCGGGAGTTAATGAGCAGTTCTTC.

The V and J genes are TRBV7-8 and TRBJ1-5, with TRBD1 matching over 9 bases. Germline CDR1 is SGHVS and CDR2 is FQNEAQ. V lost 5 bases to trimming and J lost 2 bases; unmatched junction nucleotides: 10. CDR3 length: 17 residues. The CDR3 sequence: CASSPGTGNGRNQPQHF. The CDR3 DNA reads TGTGCCAGCAGCCCAGGGACAGGGAATGGACGCAATCAGCCCCAGCATTTT. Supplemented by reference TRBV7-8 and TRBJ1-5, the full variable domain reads GAGVSQSPRYKVAKRGQDVALRCDPISGHVSLFWYQQALGQGPEFLTYFQNEAQLDKSGLPSDRFFAERPEGSVSTLKIQRTQQEDSAVYLCASSPGTGNGRNQPQHFGDGTRLSIL.

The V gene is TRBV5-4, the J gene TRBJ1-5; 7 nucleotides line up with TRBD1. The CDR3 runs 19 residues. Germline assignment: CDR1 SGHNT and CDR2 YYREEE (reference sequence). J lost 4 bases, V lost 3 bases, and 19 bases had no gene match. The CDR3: CASSYWETGKADRNQPQHF. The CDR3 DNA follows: TGTGCCAGCAGCTATTGGGAGACAGGGAAGGCCGATCGAAATCAGCCCCAGCATTTT.

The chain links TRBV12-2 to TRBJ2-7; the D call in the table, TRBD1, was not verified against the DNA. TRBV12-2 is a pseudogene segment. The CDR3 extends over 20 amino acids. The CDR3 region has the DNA TGTGCAAGTCGCCGAATCCCAATAACCCCGGGACAGGGGGCCTCCTACGAGCAGTACTTC. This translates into CASRRIPITPGQGASYEQYF.

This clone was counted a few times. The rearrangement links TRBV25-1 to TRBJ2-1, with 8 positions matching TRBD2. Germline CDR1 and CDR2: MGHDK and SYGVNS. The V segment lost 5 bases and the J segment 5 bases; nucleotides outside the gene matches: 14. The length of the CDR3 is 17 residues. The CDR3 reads CASSTALGAGENNEQFF. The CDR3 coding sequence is TGTGCCAGCAGTACTGCTTTGGGAGCGGGAGAAAACAATGAGCAGTTCTTC. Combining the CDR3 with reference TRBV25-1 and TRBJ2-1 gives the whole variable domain EADIYQTPRYLVIGTGKKITLECSQTMGHDKMYWYQQDPGMELHLIHYSYGVNSTEKGDLSSESTVSRIRTEHFPLTLESARPSHTSQYLCASSTALGAGENNEQFFGPGTRLTVL.

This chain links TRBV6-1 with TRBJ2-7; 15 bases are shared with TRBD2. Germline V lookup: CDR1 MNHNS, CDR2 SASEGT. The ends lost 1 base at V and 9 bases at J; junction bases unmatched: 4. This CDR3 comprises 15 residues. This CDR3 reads CASSEGTSGRAVQYF. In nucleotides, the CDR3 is TGTGCCAGCAGTGAAGGGACTAGCGGGAGGGCCGTGCAGTACTTC.